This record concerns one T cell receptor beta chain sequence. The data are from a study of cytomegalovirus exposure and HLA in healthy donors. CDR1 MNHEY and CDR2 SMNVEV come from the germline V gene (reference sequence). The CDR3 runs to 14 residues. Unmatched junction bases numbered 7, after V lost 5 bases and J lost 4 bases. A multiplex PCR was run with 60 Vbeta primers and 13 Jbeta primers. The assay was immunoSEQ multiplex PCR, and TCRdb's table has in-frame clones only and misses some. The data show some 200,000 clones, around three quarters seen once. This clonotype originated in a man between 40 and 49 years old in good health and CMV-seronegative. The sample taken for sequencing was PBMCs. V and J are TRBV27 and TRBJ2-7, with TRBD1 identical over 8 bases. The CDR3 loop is CASSEDRAGYEQYF. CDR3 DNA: TGTGCCAGCAGTGAGGACAGGGCCGGTTACGAGCAGTACTTC.